The entry below gives a single TCR beta chain sequence along with its context. The antigen is not known. This CDR3 spans 15 amino acids. The V and J ends lost 3 bases and 6 bases, in that order; junction bases with no gene match: 3. Per germline, CDR1 MGHRA and CDR2 YSYEKL. Only in-frame clones appear in the TCRdb table, and some are missing; sequencing was by immunoSEQ multiplex PCR. Here the sample spans about 110,000 clones, 92% being singletons. The data are from a study of T cell responses to AZD1222 COVID-19 vaccine. Study results and caveats: Repertoire collection took place solely once the T cell response had peaked.

This clonotype originated in an adult who received the AZD1222 COVID-19 vaccine. The gene calls are TRBV4-1 and TRBJ2-1, with 12 nucleotides matching TRBD2. The specimen was peripheral blood, collected 28 days after the second AZD1222 dose. The CDR3 loop is CASSQTSGGINEQFF. CDR3 in DNA: TGCGCCAGCAGCCAGACTAGCGGGGGCATCAATGAGCAGTTCTTC.